What follows describes a single T cell receptor (beta chain). The sample comes from a study of blood T cell repertoires in COVID-19. TCRdb's copy holds only in-frame clones and misses some; the assay was immunoSEQ multiplex PCR. Here the sample spans fewer than 250,000 clones, 70% to 90% being singletons. The CDR3 contains 13 residues. Sequencing input: peripheral blood. The TCR comes from a man in his fifties or sixties with acute or convalescent COVID-19. This chain links TRBV21-1 with TRBJ2-5; TRBD1 reflects the table's D call only, with no check against the DNA. TRBV21-1 is recorded as a pseudogene. The DNA of the CDR3 is TGTGCCACTTTACAGGGGTACCAAGAGACCCAGTACTTC. This encodes CATLQGYQETQYF.